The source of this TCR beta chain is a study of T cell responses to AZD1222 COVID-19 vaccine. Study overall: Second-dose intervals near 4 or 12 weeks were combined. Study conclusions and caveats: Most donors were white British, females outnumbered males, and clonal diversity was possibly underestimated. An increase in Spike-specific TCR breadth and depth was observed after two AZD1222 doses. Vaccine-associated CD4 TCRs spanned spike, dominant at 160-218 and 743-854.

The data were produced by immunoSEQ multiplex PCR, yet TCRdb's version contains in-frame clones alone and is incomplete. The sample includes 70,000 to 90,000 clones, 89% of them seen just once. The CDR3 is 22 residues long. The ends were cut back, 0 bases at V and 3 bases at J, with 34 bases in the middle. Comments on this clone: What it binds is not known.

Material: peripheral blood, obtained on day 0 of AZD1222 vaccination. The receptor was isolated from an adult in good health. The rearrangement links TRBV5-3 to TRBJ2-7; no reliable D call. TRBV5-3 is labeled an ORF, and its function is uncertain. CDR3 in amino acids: CARSLEPPRPPKSTKVFYEQYF. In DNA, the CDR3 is TGTGCCAGAAGCTTGGAACCTCCCCGTCCGCCAAAATCTACTAAGGTCTTCTACGAGCAGTACTTC.